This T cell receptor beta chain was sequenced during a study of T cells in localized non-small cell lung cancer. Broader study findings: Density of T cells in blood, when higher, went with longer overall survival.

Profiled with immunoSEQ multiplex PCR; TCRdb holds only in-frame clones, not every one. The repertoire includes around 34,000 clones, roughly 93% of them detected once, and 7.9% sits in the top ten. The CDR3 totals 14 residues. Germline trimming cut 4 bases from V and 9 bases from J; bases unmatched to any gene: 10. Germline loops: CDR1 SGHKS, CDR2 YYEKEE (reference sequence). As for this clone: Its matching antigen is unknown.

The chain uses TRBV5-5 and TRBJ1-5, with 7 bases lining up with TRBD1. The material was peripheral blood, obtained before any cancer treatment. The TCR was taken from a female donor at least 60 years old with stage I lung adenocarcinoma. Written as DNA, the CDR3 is TGTGCCAGCAGCCCAACAGGGGAGTGGGCGCCCCAGCATTTT. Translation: CASSPTGEWAPQHF.